This section outlines one T cell receptor beta chain sequence together with its context. Antigen unknown. The source of the sample is a study of shared clonotypes between healthy human individuals. Findings and caveats of the study: An anticipated effect of sequencing depth on clonotype sharing among donors was recognized. Although depth was large, rarefaction showed that sequencing of the sorted subsets was incomplete.

The run depth of the assay was deep. Each PCR replicate from the sorted subsets contained around 0.2 ug DNA, which is some 32,000 T cell genomes. Repertoires were generated with immunoSEQ multiplex PCR, while TCRdb's copy carries only in-frame clones and drops some. Of some 630,000 clones in the sample, 60% to 80% were seen once. This CDR3 has 22 amino acids. The sequence was obtained from a woman aged 25 to 39 in good health. The chain links TRBV21-1 to TRBJ2-3; the table's TRBD2 call for D was not verified on the DNA. TRBV21-1 is a pseudogene locus. The specimen was memory CD4+ T cells sorted from blood. The subset: CD45RA-negative fraction. CDR3 residues: CASSKTAGGSGPSGILADTQYF. CDR3 coding DNA: TGTGCCAGCAGCAAAACCGCCGGAGGGTCGGGGCCAAGCGGGATATTGGCAGATACGCAGTATTTT.